These 13 T cell receptor beta chains were all obtained from the same sample, sequenced in a study of T-cell memory formation after mild COVID-19. TCRdb used MiXCR to reprocess the 5' RACE reads, holding one entry per CDR3 protein. Here the sample spans hundreds of thousands of distinct CDR3 sequences, around 27% being singletons. Input material: PBMCs or a T cell subset sorted from them (not recorded which). The receptor set was obtained from an adult woman who had mild COVID-19 (a few samples of this study predate the infection). Cell type and time point are not known.

This clonotype showed up just a few times. The V and J genes are TRBV7-2 and TRBJ1-2; 9 bases agree with TRBD1. CDR3 length: 15 residues. Germline lookup yields CDR1 SGHTA and CDR2 FQGNSA. The trim removed 5 bases at V and 7 bases at J, leaving 11 bases unmatched. Here the CDR3 DNA reads TGTGCCAGCAGCCAGCAGTCACAGGGGGCGGTTGGCTACACCTTC. Protein product: CASSQQSQGAVGYTF.

CDR3 bases: TGTGCCAGCAGTCCGCGACTAGCGGGGGGGCCTTTGGATGAGCAGTTCTTC. Its translation is CASSPRLAGGPLDEQFF. This chain connects TRBV12-3 or TRBV12-4 to TRBJ2-1, with 14 bases that match TRBD2. V lost 5 bases, J lost 8 bases, and 11 bases stayed unmatched. CDR3 length: 17 amino acids.

This clonotype was seen a handful of times. The V and J genes are TRBV24-1 and TRBJ2-5; the match to TRBD1 covers 7 bases. The germline CDR1 and CDR2 sequences are KGHDR and SFDVKD. The CDR3 sequence is 16 residues long. After removal of 3 bases from V and 3 bases from J, the junction contained 9 bases not matched to a gene. This CDR3 is CATSDPPGTAKETQYF. The CDR3 bases are TGTGCCACCAGTGATCCGCCCGGGACAGCCAAAGAGACCCAGTACTTC.

CDR3 residues: CASSSRLRANYGYTF. The DNA of the CDR3 is TGTGCCAGCAGCTCCCGGTTAAGGGCTAACTATGGCTACACCTTC. The chain recombines TRBV7-2 with TRBJ1-2; D unresolved. V was shortened by 4 bases and J by 0 bases, with 12 bases between the two germline ends. There are 15 residues in the CDR3. CDR1 is SGHTA, CDR2 FQGNSA, per germline.

The rearrangement links TRBV12-3 or TRBV12-4 to TRBJ1-5; the match to TRBD1 covers 9 bases. The length of the CDR3 is 12 residues. Trimming removed 6 bases from V and 14 bases from J; junction bases left unmatched: 8. CDR3 sequence reads: CASRQGGTGKHF. The CDR3 region has the DNA TGTGCCAGCAGGCAAGGCGGGACAGGGAAGCATTTT.

This clonotype was counted many times. This chain links TRBV29-1 with TRBJ1-6, with 10 bases identical to TRBD1. The germline V gene encodes CDR1 SQVTM and CDR2 ANQGSEA. The ends lost 3 bases at V and 15 bases at J; junction bases unmatched: 2. The CDR3 spans 11 residues. The CDR3 nucleotides are TGCAGCGTTGAGGGACAGGGGCACCTCCACTTT. Protein: CSVEGQGHLHF.

V gene TRBV5-1 combines with J gene TRBJ1-2; D is possibly TRBD1 (5 bases). CDR1 SGHRS and CDR2 YFSETQ come from the germline V gene. This CDR3 spans 15 amino acids. The ends were cut back, 2 bases at V and 5 bases at J, with 16 bases in the middle. The CDR3 DNA sequence: TGCGCCAGCAGCTTACAGACAGCCGGGGGATATGGCTACACCTTC. It yields the protein CASSLQTAGGYGYTF.

The chain links TRBV18 to TRBJ1-5, with D uncertain. Between the trimmed V and J ends, which lost 0 bases and 7 bases, there was a span of 13 bases. CDR1 KGHSH and CDR2 LQKENI come from the germline V gene. The CDR3 loop spans 15 amino acids. The CDR3 nucleotides read TGTGCCAGCTCACCACCCGGGAGGGCGATCCAGCCCCAGCATTTT. It encodes CASSPPGRAIQPQHF.

In its sample, this clonotype was seen many times. This chain links TRBV7-6 with TRBJ2-1, with D hard to call. The CDR3 sequence is 14 residues long. V lost 5 bases and J 9 bases, leaving 17 bases between the germline ends. Germline assignment: CDR1 SGHVS and CDR2 FNYEAQ. The CDR3 DNA follows: TGTGCCAGCAGCGCCTTCGATGAGTACCCTGAGCAGTTCTTC. This gives the protein CASSAFDEYPEQFF.

The gene calls are TRBV18 and TRBJ1-2; no clear D gene. This CDR3 region has 16 residues. In germline, CDR1 is KGHSH, CDR2 LQKENI. Deletions cut 2 bases from V and 3 bases from J, with 16 bases between. In nucleotides, the CDR3 is TGTGCCAGCTCACCAGCTGGGGAAGTCTTCGACTATGGCTACACCTTC. It yields the protein CASSPAGEVFDYGYTF.

V and J are TRBV4-1 and TRBJ2-2, with 8 bases identical to TRBD2. The germline V gene encodes CDR1 MGHRA and CDR2 YSYEKL. Trimming cost V 1 base and J 3 bases; bases outside gene matches: 4. The CDR3 spans 16 residues. The DNA for the CDR3 is TGCGCCAGCAGCCAAGTTAGCGGGGCTTACACCGGGGAGCTGTTTTTT. Translation gives CASSQVSGAYTGELFF.

This clonotype was seen only a few times. V is TRBV7-9 and J is TRBJ2-3, with D possibly called TRBD1 or TRBD2 (7 bases each). With 2 bases removed from V and 4 bases from J, the gap between germline ends came to 13 bases. Germline-derived CDR1 and CDR2 are SEHNR and FQNEAQ (reference sequence). The CDR3 runs to 15 residues. The CDR3 DNA sequence: TGTGCCAGCAGCTTATTACAGGGGAGGGCAGATACGCAGTATTTT. Amino acids: CASSLLQGRADTQYF.

V and J are TRBV3-1 and TRBJ2-1; the D is unclear. The CDR3 is 13 amino acids. V lost 2 bases, J lost 7 bases, and 9 bases lay in between. The germline gives CDR1 LGHDT, CDR2 YNNKEL (reference sequence). The CDR3 DNA reads TGTGCCAGCAGCCAACGGATAGGGAATGAGCAGTTCTTC. This codes for CASSQRIGNEQFF.